The 24 T cell receptor beta chains below were found in one sample sequenced in a study of blood T cell repertoires in COVID-19. TCRdb's copy holds only in-frame clones and misses some; the assay was immunoSEQ multiplex PCR. The sample consists of 200,000 to 300,000 clones, approximately 90% of them appearing once. Sequences were obtained from peripheral blood. The receptors come from a man between 60 and 70 years old who had recovered from COVID-19.

This chain connects TRBV5-1 to TRBJ2-5; tentatively, D is TRBD1 (8 bases). CDR1 is SGHRS and CDR2 is YFSETQ in the germline V gene. The ends were cut back, 2 bases at V and 7 bases at J, with 18 bases in the middle. The CDR3 runs to 15 residues. CDR3 sequence: CASSFPGTGGGTQYF. The DNA for the CDR3 is TGCGCCAGCAGCTTCCCCGGGACAGGCGGGGGGACCCAGTACTTC.

J is TRBJ2-7 and V is TRBV5-1, with 8 bases lining up with TRBD2. This CDR3 has 17 amino acids. V dropped 5 bases and J dropped 3; count of bases not matched to a gene: 16. Germline loops: CDR1 SGHRS, CDR2 YFSETQ. In DNA form, the CDR3 reads TGCGCCAGCAGTTCCCGACACTGGGCCGGGACTAGCTACGAGCAGTACTTC. It is translated as CASSSRHWAGTSYEQYF.

This clone has only one observation. This chain links TRBV6-5 with TRBJ1-1; D is uncertain. The CDR3 consists of 11 residues. V lost 3 bases, J lost 5 bases, and 4 bases lay in between. Germline lookup yields CDR1 MNHEY and CDR2 SVGAGI. CDR3 amino acids: CASSYYTEAFF. DNA of the CDR3: TGTGCCAGCAGTTATTATACTGAAGCTTTCTTT.

V usage is TRBV5-1 and J usage is TRBJ2-7, with 9 bases lining up with TRBD1. Germline V gives CDR1 SGHRS, CDR2 YFSETQ. V dropped 1 base and J dropped 3; count of bases not matched to a gene: 11. The CDR3 covers 17 residues. In DNA, the CDR3 is TGCGCCAGCAGCTTGCCGGGACAGGGTTGGGGAGACTACGAGCAGTACTTC. Translated, it gives CASSLPGQGWGDYEQYF. The full variable domain, in which reference TRBV5-1 and TRBJ2-7 provide the parts outside the CDR3, is KAGVTQTPRYLIKTRGQQVTLSCSPISGHRSVSWYQQTPGQGLQFLFEYFSETQRNKGNFPGRFSGRQFSNSRSEMNVSTLELGDSALYLCASSLPGQGWGDYEQYFGPGTRLTVT.

V usage is TRBV16 and J usage is TRBJ1-5; 7 nucleotides match TRBD1. The V gene's germline CDR1 is KGHSY and CDR2 FQNENV. J lost 4 bases, V lost 5 bases, and 11 bases had no gene match. The CDR3 runs to 16 residues. The CDR3 coding sequence is TGTGCCAGCAGCATAAACACAGGGGCCGCTAATCAGCCCCAGCATTTT. It encodes CASSINTGAANQPQHF.

The chain joins TRBV3-1 (or the pseudogene TRBV3-2) to TRBJ2-5, with 9 positions matching TRBD2. This CDR3 is 15 amino acids long. V lost 4 bases and J lost 5; bases outside the gene matches: 8. The germline CDR1 and CDR2 sequences are LGHDT and YNNKEL (reference sequence). CDR3 protein: CASSRSSGDRETQYF. CDR3 coding DNA: TGTGCCAGCAGCCGCTCTAGCGGGGACCGTGAGACCCAGTACTTC.

The V gene is TRBV9, the J gene TRBJ1-1, with D perhaps TRBD1 (6 bases). The CDR3 sequence is 14 residues long. Trimming took off 0 bases at V and 5 bases at J, with 11 bases between the two ends. Germline V gene lookup returns CDR1 SGDLS and CDR2 YYNGEE. Here the CDR3 reads CASSVEGGGTEAFF. CDR3 in DNA: TGTGCCAGCAGCGTAGAAGGGGGAGGGACTGAAGCTTTCTTT. Variable domain in full (rest from reference TRBV9 and TRBJ1-1): DSGVTQTPKHLITATGQRVTLRCSPRSGDLSVYWYQQSLDQGLQFLIQYYNGEERAKGNILERFSAQQFPDLHSELNLSSLELGDSALYFCASSVEGGGTEAFFGQGTRLTVV.

The chain recombines TRBV13 with TRBJ2-3; tentatively, D is TRBD2 (6 bases). Germline values: CDR1 PRHDT, CDR2 FYEKMQ (reference sequence). Trimming stripped 7 bases from V and 1 base from J, with 15 bases between. CDR3 size: 15 residues. In DNA, the CDR3 is TGTGCCAGCACCCCGTCGGGGGTCGGCACAGATACGCAGTATTTT. This gives the protein CASTPSGVGTDTQYF.

The V gene is TRBV4-2, the J gene TRBJ1-2, with D perhaps TRBD1 (5 bases). The CDR3 has 12 amino acids. CDR1 LGHNA and CDR2 YNFKEQ come from the germline V gene. Trimming took off 4 bases at V and 8 bases at J, with 11 bases between the two ends. CDR3 residues: CASSPMGGGYTF. The CDR3 DNA reads TGTGCCAGCAGCCCTATGGGGGGAGGCTACACCTTC.

The chain is built from TRBV6-1 and TRBJ1-2, with D maybe TRBD1 (6 bases). V dropped 0 bases and J dropped 13 bases, with 12 bases sitting between them. Germline V gene data show CDR1 as MNHNS and CDR2 as SASEGT. The CDR3 runs 12 residues. The CDR3 reads CASSEAQGTLTF. CDR3 nucleotides: TGTGCCAGCAGTGAAGCGCAGGGGACACTCACCTTC.

This chain links TRBV27 with TRBJ1-2; D might be TRBD1 (6 bases). Trimming stripped 5 bases from V and 4 bases from J, with 17 bases between. This CDR3 contains 15 residues. CDR1 MNHEY and CDR2 SMNVEV come from the germline V gene (reference sequence). The CDR3 here is CASSGTGTLSYGYTF. In DNA form, the CDR3 reads TGTGCCAGCAGTGGTACCGGGACACTCTCCTATGGCTACACCTTC.

This clone was recorded only once. The V and J genes are TRBV19 and TRBJ1-1; perhaps TRBD1 as D (6 bases). The CDR3 is made up of 15 amino acids. Germline assignment: CDR1 LNHDA and CDR2 SQIVND (reference sequence). V lost 3 bases and J lost 1, with 12 bases in between. CDR3 nucleotides: TGTGCCAGTAGTATCTTAGACAGGACGAACACTGAAGCTTTCTTT. Amino acids: CASSILDRTNTEAFF.

The V gene is TRBV9, the J gene TRBJ1-2; 7 bases fit TRBD1. The length of the CDR3 is 12 residues. Unmatched junction bases numbered 8, after V lost 7 bases and J lost 8 bases. Germline values: CDR1 SGDLS, CDR2 YYNGEE. CDR3 bases: TGTGCCAGCTTCGACAGGGCAGGCGGCTACACCTTC. It translates to CASFDRAGGYTF.

This chain connects TRBV19 to TRBJ2-7; the D gene is possibly TRBD2 (7 bases). The V end lost 9 bases, the J end lost 9 bases, and 21 bases lay between the germline ends. Looked up from germline, CDR1 is LNHDA and CDR2 is SQIVND (reference sequence). This CDR3 is 13 amino acids long. As DNA, the CDR3 is TGTGCCAGCAACGACCGAGGGGGGGACCGGCAGTACTTC. This sequence encodes CASNDRGGDRQYF.

This chain uses TRBV5-1 with TRBJ2-1, with TRBD2 matching over 9 bases. Germline V gene data show CDR1 as SGHRS and CDR2 as YFSETQ. With 0 bases clipped from V and 9 bases from J, the junction kept 13 bases outside the gene matches. CDR3 length: 17 residues. The CDR3 region has the DNA TGCGCCAGCAGCTTGGAACCCTTGGGCGGGGGGGCCGGTGAGCAGTTCTTC. Translated: CASSLEPLGGGAGEQFF.

The J gene is TRBJ2-3, the V gene TRBV18, with 8 bases matching TRBD2. CDR1 and CDR2 (germline): KGHSH, LQKENI. The V gene end was trimmed by 1 base and the J gene end by 2 bases; junction bases not matched to a gene: 2. The CDR3 consists of 15 residues. CDR3 protein: CASSPRGGNTDTQYF. The CDR3 DNA is TGTGCCAGCTCACCACGCGGGGGGAACACAGATACGCAGTATTTT.

The chain employs TRBV4-2 and TRBJ1-1; D unclear. This CDR3 is built from 15 residues. Trimming shortened V by 0 bases and J by 2 bases, and 10 bases separated the two germline ends. Germline loops: CDR1 LGHNA, CDR2 YNFKEQ. The CDR3 sequence: CASSQDNGKNTEAFF. For the CDR3, the DNA is TGTGCCAGCAGCCAAGATAATGGCAAAAACACTGAAGCTTTCTTT.

The chain has TRBV19 and TRBJ2-2; D possibly corresponds to TRBD1 (6 bases). Trimming removed 3 bases from V and 4 bases from J, with 15 bases in between. The germline CDR1 and CDR2 sequences are LNHDA and SQIVND (reference sequence). The CDR3 totals 16 residues. CDR3: CASSMLPGASTGELFF. CDR3 coding DNA: TGTGCCAGTAGTATGCTTCCAGGGGCGAGCACCGGGGAGCTGTTTTTT.

V is TRBV5-4 and J is TRBJ2-7; 10 bases map to TRBD2. The CDR3 has 15 residues. Germline V gives CDR1 SGHNT, CDR2 YYREEE (reference sequence). With V trimmed by 0 bases and J by 7 bases, 7 bases remained unmatched. In DNA, the CDR3 is TGTGCCAGCAGCTTGGAAGGCCTAGCGGGGGTTGAGCAGTACTTC. The encoded protein is CASSLEGLAGVEQYF.

The genes are TRBV27 and TRBJ2-7, with TRBD1 as a possible D gene (5 bases). CDR1 is MNHEY and CDR2 is SMNVEV in the germline V gene (reference sequence). The CDR3 consists of 11 residues. The V end lost 6 bases, the J end lost 6 bases, and 9 bases lay between the germline ends. The CDR3 reads CASSPGFEQYF. DNA of the CDR3: TGTGCCAGCAGCCCAGGGTTCGAGCAGTACTTC.

The CDR3 coding sequence is TGTGCCGCTGTGGCGGGAAAGCGCGGGGAGCTGTTTTTT. It codes for CAAVAGKRGELFF. V and J are TRBV12-3 or TRBV12-4 and TRBJ2-2; D possibly corresponds to TRBD2 (6 bases). The V and J ends lost 11 bases and 7 bases respectively, with 17 bases between them. This CDR3 is built from 13 residues.

The chain recombines TRBV2 with TRBJ2-5; maybe TRBD2 (6 bases). The CDR3 runs to 14 residues. V dropped 3 bases and J dropped 5 bases, with 13 bases sitting between them. From germline, CDR1 is SNHLY and CDR2 FYNNEI. CDR3 loop: CASSDLGGGETQYF. CDR3 sequence (DNA): TGTGCCAGCAGTGATCTGGGTGGAGGGGAGACCCAGTACTTC.

The V and J genes are TRBV5-1 and TRBJ2-1; 11 nucleotides align to TRBD1. The CDR3 totals 14 residues. In germline, CDR1 is SGHRS, CDR2 YFSETQ. Trimming removed 4 bases from V and 7 bases from J; junction bases left unmatched: 4. The CDR3 DNA reads as TGCGCCAGCAGCCGAGGACAGGGGGCAAATGAGCAGTTCTTC. It codes for CASSRGQGANEQFF. The variable domain in full, with the rest retrieved from reference TRBV5-1 and TRBJ2-1, is KAGVTQTPRYLIKTRGQQVTLSCSPISGHRSVSWYQQTPGQGLQFLFEYFSETQRNKGNFPGRFSGRQFSNSRSEMNVSTLELGDSALYLCASSRGQGANEQFFGPGTRLTVL.

The J gene is TRBJ2-7, the V gene TRBV18; 9 nucleotides line up with TRBD1. Per germline, CDR1 KGHSH and CDR2 LQKENI. After removal of 4 bases from V and 5 bases from J, the junction contained 6 bases not matched to a gene. The CDR3 length is 14 residues. CDR3: CASSLQGARDEQYF. The CDR3 DNA reads TGTGCCAGCTCACTACAGGGGGCGCGAGACGAGCAGTACTTC.